These 9 T cell receptor beta chains came from one sample sequenced in a study of Tregs in tolerant kidney transplant recipients. The data were produced by immunoSEQ multiplex PCR, yet TCRdb's version contains in-frame clones alone and is incomplete. Altogether 60,000 or so clones are present, 80% to 90% being singletons, with the ten largest covering approximately 2.1%. Source: Tregs from blood, taken before the transplant. These receptors all come from a human donor who received a combined kidney and bone marrow transplant.

The chain joins TRBV5-8 to TRBJ1-6, with D unclear. Between the trimmed V and J ends, which lost 2 bases and 6 bases, there was a span of 6 bases. This CDR3 is 13 amino acids long. Germline V gene lookup returns CDR1 SGHTS and CDR2 YDEGEE. The CDR3 region is CASSFFVNSPLHF. In DNA, the CDR3 is TGTGCCAGCAGCTTTTTCGTTAATTCACCCCTCCACTTT.

This clone was observed a handful of times. This chain links TRBV5-1 with TRBJ2-7; 8 nucleotides line up with TRBD1. Losses at the gene ends were 4 bases for V and 2 bases for J; bases not matched to a gene: 5. The length of the CDR3 is 14 residues. Germline values: CDR1 SGHRS, CDR2 YFSETQ. The CDR3 loop reads CASSPRTGTYEQYF. In nucleotides, the CDR3 is TGCGCCAGCAGCCCCAGGACAGGGACCTACGAGCAGTACTTC.

This chain connects TRBV5-1 to TRBJ2-3; D may correspond to TRBD1 or TRBD2 (5 bases each). V lost 4 bases, J lost 6 bases, and 12 bases lay in between. The CDR3 totals 13 residues. Germline CDR1 is SGHRS and CDR2 is YFSETQ. CDR3 nucleotides: TGCGCCAGCAGCGGTGAGGGGTCCGATACGCAGTATTTT. Translation gives CASSGEGSDTQYF. The full variable domain, rest sourced from reference TRBV5-1 and TRBJ2-3, is KAGVTQTPRYLIKTRGQQVTLSCSPISGHRSVSWYQQTPGQGLQFLFEYFSETQRNKGNFPGRFSGRQFSNSRSEMNVSTLELGDSALYLCASSGEGSDTQYFGPGTRLTVL.

The chain couples TRBV6-6 to TRBJ2-1; D is unclear. CDR1 is MNHNY and CDR2 is SVGAGI in the germline V gene (reference sequence). V was trimmed by 7 bases and J by 10 bases, leaving 14 bases between them. The CDR3 loop spans 12 amino acids. CDR3 amino acids: CASTSTRWEQFF. CDR3 DNA: TGTGCCAGCACCAGCACACGGTGGGAGCAGTTCTTC.

The rearrangement uses TRBV29-1 and TRBJ2-7; unclear D gene. The CDR3 loop spans 11 amino acids. Germline CDR1 SQVTM, CDR2 ANQGSEA. The V gene lost 6 bases and the J gene lost 2 bases, with 8 bases spanning the gap. The CDR3 sequence is CSVAETYEQYF. CDR3 DNA: TGCAGCGTGGCGGAAACCTACGAGCAGTACTTC.

In DNA form, the CDR3 reads TGTGCCAGCAGCCGACTGGCGGGGGGGCACAATGAGCAGTTCTTC. It codes for CASSRLAGGHNEQFF. The gene calls are TRBV7-2 and TRBJ2-1, with 9 positions matching TRBD2. Germline V CDR1 and CDR2: SGHTA, FQGNSA. The ends lost 5 bases at V and 5 bases at J; junction bases unmatched: 7. The length of the CDR3 is 15 residues.

J is TRBJ2-1 and V is TRBV4-1; TRBD2 matches 14 bases. The V segment lost 2 bases and the J segment 4 bases; nucleotides outside the gene matches: 10. Germline CDR1 and CDR2: MGHRA and YSYEKL. The CDR3 spans 19 residues. CDR3 region: CASSQRKGLAGALYNEQFF. The CDR3 DNA is TGCGCCAGCAGCCAACGAAAGGGACTAGCGGGGGCCTTGTACAATGAGCAGTTCTTC.

The V and J genes are TRBV10-1 and TRBJ2-5, with 10 positions matching TRBD2. The CDR3 is 15 residues long. Trimming cost V 4 bases and J 4 bases; bases outside gene matches: 6. The germline V gene encodes CDR1 WNHNN and CDR2 SYGVQD (reference sequence). The CDR3 DNA sequence: TGCGCCAGCAGTGCCAGCGGGAGGGGTCTAGAGACCCAGTACTTC. Its protein product is CASSASGRGLETQYF.

The chain couples TRBV12-5 to TRBJ2-1; D is possibly TRBD1 or TRBD2 (5 bases each). V dropped 3 bases and J dropped 4 bases, with 13 bases sitting between them. This CDR3 has 15 amino acids. Germline values: CDR1 LGHNT, CDR2 FRNRAP. The CDR3 here is CASGFGIGTYNEQFF. For the CDR3, the DNA is TGTGCTAGTGGTTTCGGAATAGGGACGTACAATGAGCAGTTCTTC.